Included here is one T cell receptor beta chain sequence, with context. Antigen: not known. The germline gives CDR1 SGHVS, CDR2 FQNEAQ. The germline V and J ends were trimmed by 3 bases and 4 bases, with 10 bases remaining between them. The CDR3 sequence is 13 residues long. These data come from a study of cytomegalovirus exposure and HLA in healthy donors. The overall study: Findings of an earlier analysis included some 120 million unique TCR beta sequences from 200 million or so T cells.

A multiplex PCR was run with 60 Vbeta primers and 13 Jbeta primers. Sequenced by immunoSEQ multiplex PCR; TCRdb stores in-frame clones only, minus some. The sample lists roughly 200,000 clones, roughly four fifths seen once, with 1.5% to 2% in the top ten. Study conclusions and caveats: Around 160 TCR beta chains were listed as cytomegalovirus-associated. The analysis excluded some indistinguishable V segments, including TRBV6-2 and TRBV6-3.

The sequenced sample consisted of PBMCs. This TCR was recovered from a man aged 25-45 years in good health and CMV-seronegative. The chain recombines TRBV7-8 with TRBJ2-7; D gene unclear. CDR3 sequence (DNA): TGTGCCAGCAGCTTTACTGAGGCGTACGAGCAGTACTTC. It codes for CASSFTEAYEQYF.